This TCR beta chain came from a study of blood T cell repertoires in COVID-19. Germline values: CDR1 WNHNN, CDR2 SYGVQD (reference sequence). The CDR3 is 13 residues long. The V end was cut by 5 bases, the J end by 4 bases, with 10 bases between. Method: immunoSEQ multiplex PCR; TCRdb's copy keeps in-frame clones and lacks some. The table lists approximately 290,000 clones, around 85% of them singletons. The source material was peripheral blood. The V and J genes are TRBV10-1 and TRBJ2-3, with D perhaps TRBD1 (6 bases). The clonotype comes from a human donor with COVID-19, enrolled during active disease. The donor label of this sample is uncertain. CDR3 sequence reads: CASSKGGADTQYF. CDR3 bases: TGCGCCAGCAGTAAAGGGGGTGCAGATACGCAGTATTTT.